The 8 T cell receptor beta chains listed next were all sequenced from one sample in a study of cytomegalovirus exposure and HLA in healthy donors (dated by TCRdb to between 2016 and 2019). Receptors were amplified or captured by the immunoSEQ multiplex PCR assay. For the multiplex PCR, a mixture combining 60 forward primers for TCR Vbeta segments and 13 reverse primers for TCR Jbeta segments was used. Imported from immuneACCESS, the table was reduced by TCRdb to in-frame sequences with V and J called. These copies leave out some clones; in studies compared against another copy, an unresolved V gene accounts for under half, and the cause of the remainder is not known. The sample contains 150,000 to 180,000 clones, around 79% of them found a single time. The ten biggest clones cover less than 10% of the sample. Sequenced material: PBMCs. The receptors here all came from a man aged 30-40 years in good health and CMV-seropositive.

This clone appeared a few times. This sequence joins TRBV6-6 and TRBJ2-3, with 9 bases matching TRBD2. The germline gives CDR1 MNHNY, CDR2 SVGAGI (reference sequence). V dropped 7 bases and J dropped 4; count of bases not matched to a gene: 9. CDR3 size: 15 residues. CDR3 DNA sequence: TGTGCCAGCACCACTCTGGCGGGGGGGTCAGATACGCAGTATTTT. Translated: CASTTLAGGSDTQYF.

This chain connects TRBV9 to TRBJ1-1; 8 bases agree with TRBD1. Germline CDR1 and CDR2: SGDLS and YYNGEE. This CDR3 is built from 14 residues. Germline trimming cut 6 bases from V and 3 bases from J; bases unmatched to any gene: 7. The CDR3 bases are TGTGCCAGCACAACAGGGGGGGCGGACACTGAAGCTTTCTTT. Translation gives CASTTGGADTEAFF.

This clone was seen a single time. This sequence joins TRBV6-6 and TRBJ1-5; tentatively, D is TRBD1 (5 bases). Germline loops: CDR1 MNHNY, CDR2 SVGAGI (reference sequence). The CDR3 is made up of 15 amino acids. Trimming took 8 bases from V and 7 from J, leaving 21 bases between them. The CDR3 protein is CASQPGGGKSQPQHF. CDR3 DNA: TGTGCCAGCCAACCAGGTGGGGGGAAGAGCCAGCCCCAGCATTTT.

CDR3: CASSPRGAEGQPQHF. DNA of the CDR3: TGTGCCAGCTCACCACGAGGGGCGGAGGGACAGCCCCAGCATTTT. The V gene is TRBV18, the J gene TRBJ1-5; a possible D gene is TRBD1 (5 bases). V dropped 1 base and J dropped 7 bases, with 14 bases sitting between them. The CDR3 has 15 residues. CDR1 KGHSH and CDR2 LQKENI come from the germline V gene.

This chain links TRBV18 with TRBJ2-7; 10 bases fit TRBD1. In germline, CDR1 is KGHSH, CDR2 LQKENI. The V and J ends lost 3 bases and 1 base, in that order; junction bases with no gene match: 3. The CDR3 has 15 amino acids. The CDR3 loop reads CASSPGQGFSYEQYF. CDR3 DNA sequence: TGTGCCAGCTCACCGGGACAGGGGTTTTCCTACGAGCAGTACTTC.

The sample holds a few counts of this clone. The V call is TRBV4-2, the J call TRBJ1-1; D call uncertain. CDR1 and CDR2 (germline): LGHNA, YNFKEQ. Trimming cost V 2 bases and J 0 bases, with 4 bases left between them. The CDR3 is 13 residues long. The CDR3 DNA follows: TGTGCCAGCAGCCAACAGGTGAACACTGAAGCTTTCTTT. Translating gives CASSQQVNTEAFF.

This chain connects TRBV18 to TRBJ1-5; D not certain. The germline CDR1 and CDR2 sequences are KGHSH and LQKENI. V was cut by 3 bases and J by 4 bases, with 10 bases left in between. The CDR3 runs to 14 residues. The CDR3 reads CASSPGVENQPQHF. Written as DNA, the CDR3 is TGTGCCAGCTCACCGGGAGTCGAGAATCAGCCCCAGCATTTT.

The V and J genes are TRBV11-2 and TRBJ1-1, with no clear D. There are 14 residues in the CDR3. Germline V gene sequence: CDR1 SGHAT, CDR2 FQNNGV. Trimming removed 5 bases from V and 5 bases from J, with 15 bases in between. The CDR3 DNA reads TGTGCCAGCAGCCCCGTTAATGTCGTTACTGAAGCTTTCTTT. It is translated as CASSPVNVVTEAFF.